This T cell receptor beta chain was recovered during a study of blood T cell repertoires in COVID-19. Study-wide context: Samples came from the United States, Italy and Spain, spanning acute and convalescent COVID-19. From T cells, B-cell-depleted T cells, or PBMCs came the material, which was cDNA or gDNA.

This clone was observed a few times. Participant ages covered roughly 18 to 89 years across 25 or so US areas. As originally analysed: The authors estimated nucleated cell counts from reference gene primer amplification. The data were produced by immunoSEQ multiplex PCR, yet TCRdb's version contains in-frame clones alone and is incomplete. The V and J calls and clone size were taken over from that table, and D and trimming were inferred from the DNA. The data contain roughly 200,000 clones, 85% to 90% of them singletons. Germline V gives CDR1 MDHEN, CDR2 SYDVKM. The trim removed 7 bases at V and 3 bases at J, leaving 9 bases unmatched. This CDR3 comprises 14 residues.

What was sequenced was PBMCs or T cells enriched from blood (not recorded which). The chain joins TRBV28 to TRBJ2-7; 7 bases map to TRBD1. This clonotype was obtained from a woman aged 40 to 49 in a cohort exposed to, infected with or recovered from COVID-19 (not recorded which). The CDR3 here is CASNPWDSLYEQYF. Written as DNA, the CDR3 is TGTGCCAGCAACCCTTGGGACAGTCTCTACGAGCAGTACTTC.